Listed here are 6 T cell receptor beta chains from one sample, sequenced in a study of radiotherapy plus CTLA-4 blockade in lung cancer. Using immunoSEQ multiplex PCR, the repertoire was profiled, and TCRdb retains in-frame clones only, with some absent. This table holds some 49,000 clones, about 88% found once. Source: peripheral blood, taken from a patient treated with radiotherapy plus ipilimumab. Receptors were obtained from a human donor with non-small cell lung cancer whose response to radiotherapy plus ipilimumab could not be evaluated.

J is TRBJ1-2 and V is TRBV29-1; tentative D call: TRBD1 (5 bases). Trimming removed 4 bases at V and 8 bases at J, with 14 bases between. This CDR3 is 12 amino acids long. Germline loops: CDR1 SQVTM, CDR2 ANQGSEA. The DNA for the CDR3 is TGCAGCGTTGTGGGGCCCGGGGGGGGCTACACCTTC. Protein: CSVVGPGGGYTF.

This clone has only a few counts. This chain connects TRBV11-3 to TRBJ2-5, with a possible D match to TRBD2 (5 bases). V gave up 3 bases and J gave up 1 base, with 9 bases separating them. The CDR3 length is 14 residues. CDR1 and CDR2 from the germline V gene are SGHNT and YENEEA. In nucleotides, the CDR3 is TGTGCCAGCAGCTTTAGTGGGAGCCAAGAGACCCAGTACTTC. It yields the protein CASSFSGSQETQYF.

V is TRBV5-1 and J is TRBJ2-1; 8 bases line up with TRBD2. The germline V gene encodes CDR1 SGHRS and CDR2 YFSETQ. The CDR3 has 18 residues. Trimming removed 4 bases from V and 6 bases from J; junction bases left unmatched: 18. The DNA of the CDR3 is TGCGCCAGCAGCCAGGGAGGTTGGAGCGGGAGAGGGGCCAATGAGCAGTTCTTC. Translating it yields CASSQGGWSGRGANEQFF.

The V gene is TRBV5-5, the J gene TRBJ2-5, with D perhaps TRBD1 (5 bases). The CDR3 extends over 14 amino acids. Germline CDR1 is SGHKS and CDR2 is YYEKEE (reference sequence). V shed 4 bases and J shed 1 base, with 11 bases lying between them. The CDR3 here is CASSRLDSQETQYF. The CDR3 nucleotides read TGTGCCAGCAGCCGCCTCGACAGCCAAGAGACCCAGTACTTC. Complete variable domain (other parts from reference TRBV5-5 and TRBJ2-5): DAGVTQSPTHLIKTRGQQVTLRCSPISGHKSVSWYQQVLGQGPQFIFQYYEKEERGRGNFPDRFSARQFPNYSSELNVNALLLGDSALYLCASSRLDSQETQYFGPGTRLLVL.

Comment on this clone: Lacking the conserved final phenylalanine or tryptophan, this CDR3 likely reflects a read error. The CDR3 protein is CASSRAVGQGSGYGYTL. In DNA form, the CDR3 reads TGTGCCAGCAGCCGAGCGGTGGGACAGGGGTCCGGCTATGGCTACACCCTC. This chain joins TRBV4-2 and TRBJ1-2, with 10 bases that match TRBD1. V shed 4 bases, J shed 4 bases, and the junction held 12 bases outside the gene matches. The V gene's germline CDR1 is LGHNA and CDR2 YNFKEQ. The CDR3 contains 17 residues.

This chain connects TRBV7-2 to TRBJ2-1, with 7 positions matching TRBD2. V lost 4 bases and J lost 8; bases outside the gene matches: 11. CDR3 length: 15 residues. Germline assignment: CDR1 SGHTA and CDR2 FQGNSA. CDR3 nucleotide sequence: TGTGCCAGCAGCTCGGGACTATTTGTAAGGGATGAGCAGTTCTTC. It encodes CASSSGLFVRDEQFF.